This T cell receptor (beta chain) was identified during a study of early T cells in non-severe SARS-CoV-2 infection. Broader study findings: Sequences matched to VDJdb favored anti-spike CD8 responses, while private and CD4 specificities were missed.

The CDR3 sequence is 13 residues long. The germline V and J ends were trimmed by 8 bases and 9 bases, with 17 bases remaining between them. This clonotype appeared many times. Antigen specificity is unknown. Unique molecular identifiers were attached to individual cDNA molecules. A single record per CDR3 protein comes from TCRdb applying MiXCR to the 5' RACE reads. The table shows tens of thousands of distinct CDR3 sequences, with approximately 10% occurring only once. Sequences were derived from whole blood, sampled at baseline. The rearrangement links TRBV12-3 or TRBV12-4 to TRBJ2-1, with D possibly matching TRBD1 (6 bases). The clonotype originates from an adult who was a healthcare worker with PCR-confirmed SARS-CoV-2 infection or an uninfected control (not recorded which). In nucleotides, the CDR3 is TGTGCCAGCGGTACAGGGATCTTGGGTGAGCAGTTCTTC. Encoded protein: CASGTGILGEQFF.